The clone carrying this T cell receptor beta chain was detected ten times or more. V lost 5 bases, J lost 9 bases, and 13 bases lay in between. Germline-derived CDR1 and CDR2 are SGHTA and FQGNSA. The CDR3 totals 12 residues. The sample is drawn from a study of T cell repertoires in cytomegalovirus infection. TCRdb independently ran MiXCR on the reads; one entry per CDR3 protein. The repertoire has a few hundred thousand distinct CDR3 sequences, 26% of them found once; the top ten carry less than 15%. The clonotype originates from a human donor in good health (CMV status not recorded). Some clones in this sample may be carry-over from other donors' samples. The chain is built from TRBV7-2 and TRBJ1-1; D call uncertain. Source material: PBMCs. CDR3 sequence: CASSKPPRQAFF. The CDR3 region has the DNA TGTGCCAGCAGCAAACCTCCCAGGCAAGCTTTCTTT.